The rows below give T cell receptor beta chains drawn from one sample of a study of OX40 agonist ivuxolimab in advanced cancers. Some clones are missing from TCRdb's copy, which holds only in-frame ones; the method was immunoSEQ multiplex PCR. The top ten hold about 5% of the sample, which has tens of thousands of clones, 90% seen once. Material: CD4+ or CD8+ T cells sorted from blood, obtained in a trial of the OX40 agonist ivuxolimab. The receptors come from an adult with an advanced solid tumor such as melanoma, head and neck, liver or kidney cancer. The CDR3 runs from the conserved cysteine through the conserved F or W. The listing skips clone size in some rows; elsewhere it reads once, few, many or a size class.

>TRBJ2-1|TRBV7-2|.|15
CASRMGAGGPIEQFF
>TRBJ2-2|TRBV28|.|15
CASSLPGGNTGELFF
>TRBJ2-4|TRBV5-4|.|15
CASSLGGYSQNIQYF
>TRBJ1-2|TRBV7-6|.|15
CASSSTDDTNYGYTF
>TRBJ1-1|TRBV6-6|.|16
CASSSTPGTGNTEAFF
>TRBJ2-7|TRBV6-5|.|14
CASSPGQGKYEQYF
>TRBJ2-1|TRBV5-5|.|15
CASSPLAGRNNEQFF
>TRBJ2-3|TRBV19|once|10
CAKARNTQYF
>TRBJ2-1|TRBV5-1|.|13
CATKAGVNDEQFF
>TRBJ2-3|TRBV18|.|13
CASSQTGAADFYF
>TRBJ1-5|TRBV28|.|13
CASRPVLHQPQHF
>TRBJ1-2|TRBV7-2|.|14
CASSLLGAPYGCTF
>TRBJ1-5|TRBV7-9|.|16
CASSLEVGGKDQPQHF
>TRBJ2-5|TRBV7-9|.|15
CASSLMVTTQETQYF
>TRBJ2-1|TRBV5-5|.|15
CASSLAVDSYNEQFF
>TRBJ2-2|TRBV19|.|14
CASSAGGPGGELFF
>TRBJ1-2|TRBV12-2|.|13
CASRLAAGSGYTF
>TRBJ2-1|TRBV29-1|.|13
CSVFGSSYNEQFF
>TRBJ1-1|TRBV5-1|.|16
CASSLTDTGGRTEAFF
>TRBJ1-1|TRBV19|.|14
CASSEKPKNTEAFF
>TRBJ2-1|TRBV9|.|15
CASSPRSGRLNEQFF
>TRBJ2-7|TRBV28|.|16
CASSTSGEGRTYEQYF
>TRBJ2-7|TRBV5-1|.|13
CASSPTQSYEQYF
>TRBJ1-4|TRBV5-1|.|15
CASSLEVGANEKLFF
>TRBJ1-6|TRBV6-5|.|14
CASSPQGNNSPLHF
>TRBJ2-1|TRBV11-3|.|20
CASSLEGLAGGPGSYNEQFF
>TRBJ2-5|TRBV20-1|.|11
CSARGQETQYF
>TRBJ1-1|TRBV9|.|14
CASGVGGVNTEAFF